The entry below gives a single TCR beta chain sequence along with its context. What antigen it recognizes has not been identified. No quality values exist for individual bases; no much larger clone is one base distant. These data are taken from a study of T cell responses to AZD1222 COVID-19 vaccine (dated by TCRdb to the early 2020s). With regard to the full study: TCR sequencing was performed for 230 to 250 trial participants, of whom around 200 were given two doses of AZD1222 and about 25 were given two doses of MenACWY control vaccine. Trial participants were enrolled into age subgroups of 18-55, 56-69 and 70-plus years, which contained approximately 150, 30 and 60 TCR-sequenced participants, respectively. Study-wide conclusions, independent of this receptor: Participants were mostly white British, with more females than males. The authors suggested clonal diversity may have been underestimated. Vaccine-associated CD4 TCRs spanned the whole spike protein, with dominant responses in regions 160-218 and 743-854. In the small 56-69-year group, the increase in depth fell short of significance, most likely because of low power. A significant rise in spike-specific TCR breadth and depth was observed after two AZD1222 doses relative to day 0 and relative to MenACWY recipients. Because no day 14 peak-response samples were available, repertoires were characterized only after the peak T cell response. Only five to seven AZD1222 recipients were SARS-CoV-2 seropositive at baseline, limiting conclusions about previously exposed vaccinees. Epitopes outside the regions mutated in the B.1.351 and B.1.1.7 variants were reportedly recognized by nearly half of the unique spike-specific TCRs.

The time point tag for this specimen amounts to: about 28 days (+/-7) after the second vaccine dose. AZD1222 recipients given second doses at about 4 weeks or at about 12 weeks were pooled, since spike-specific TCR depth and breadth were not found to differ between the two schedules. Samples from vaccinated people were obtained from the UK trials COV001 and COV002, which included a single-blind randomized controlled phase 2/3 trial of AZD1222 (ChAdOx1 nCoV-19) in healthy adults. For TCRbeta chain sequencing, PBMC samples were collected from trial participants at day 0 and at day 28 after the second dose. The CDR3 regions of human TCRbeta chains were subjected to immunosequencing. Per the source publication's procedure: Repertoire TCRs were checked for matches against a reference library of SARS-CoV-2-specific TCRs that had been generated using the MIRA antigen-specificity platform. Breadth was defined as the fraction of unique TCRs that were SARS-CoV-2-associated. Depth was defined as the fraction of total T cells that were SARS-CoV-2-associated. Using the MIRA data, each spike-specific TCR was mapped to the spike region that the TCR reacts to and placed in a CD4 or CD8 class. Log10-transformed breadth and depth values were compared by one-way ANOVA with Sidak's multiple comparisons tests. In its TCRdb copy, this immuneACCESS table keeps in-frame sequences only and misses some clones. Where compared with another copy, unresolved V genes explain less than half of these, and the others have no known cause. V, J and clone size were drawn from that table, and D and trimming were deduced from the DNA. This sample holds 65,000 to 70,000 clones; 83% were observed only once. The leading ten clones occupy roughly 6% of the sample.

Including the terminal cysteine and phenylalanine, the CDR3 comprises 14 residues. The retained sequence is limited to the CDR3, 42 bases, with the frame set at the first base. From a lookup of the germline V gene, CDR1 and CDR2 are MNHNS and SASEGT. Trimming removed 2 bases from V and 4 bases from J, leaving 9 bases between the germline ends. The chain employs TRBV6-1 and TRBJ2-1, with the D gene uncertain. This TCR was recovered from an adult who received the AZD1222 COVID-19 vaccine. Sequenced here: peripheral blood, sampled 28 days after the second AZD1222 dose. This receptor has the CDR3 CASSELKGYNEQFF. The DNA sequence is as follows: TGTGCCAGCAGTGAACTGAAGGGTTACAATGAGCAGTTCTTC.